This TCR beta chain emerged from a study of technical replicates of blood from several donors listed by TCRdb under 2017. The protocol used for the library was the immunoSEQ multiplex PCR assay. TCRdb carries this immuneACCESS record with in-frame sequences only. Its versions omit some clonotypes, under half of them owing to an unresolved V gene in the studies checked, with the rest unexplained. This sample is represented by tens of thousands of clones; about 95% of them were singletons. The top ten hold about 0.25% of the sample. For this clone: Its antigen has not been determined. Base-call qualities are not available, and no considerably larger clone is one nucleotide away.

The sequenced sample consisted of T cells isolated from PBMCs. This receptor was obtained from a human donor in good health.

The DNA sequence is given as TGTGCCAGCAGCCCAAGGACAGTCGCGACCCAGTACTTC. It translates to CASSPRTVATQYF. In this chain, TRBV7-9 is recombined with TRBJ2-5; the D gene is perhaps TRBD1, on 6 matching bases. Spanning cysteine to phenylalanine, the CDR3 consists of 13 amino acids. Only the CDR3 DNA is retained, 39 bases long and in frame from the first base. The germline V gene (reference sequence) gives CDR1 as SEHNR and CDR2 as FQNEAQ. Trimming takes 5 bases from V and 7 bases from J, and the germline ends sit 14 bases apart.